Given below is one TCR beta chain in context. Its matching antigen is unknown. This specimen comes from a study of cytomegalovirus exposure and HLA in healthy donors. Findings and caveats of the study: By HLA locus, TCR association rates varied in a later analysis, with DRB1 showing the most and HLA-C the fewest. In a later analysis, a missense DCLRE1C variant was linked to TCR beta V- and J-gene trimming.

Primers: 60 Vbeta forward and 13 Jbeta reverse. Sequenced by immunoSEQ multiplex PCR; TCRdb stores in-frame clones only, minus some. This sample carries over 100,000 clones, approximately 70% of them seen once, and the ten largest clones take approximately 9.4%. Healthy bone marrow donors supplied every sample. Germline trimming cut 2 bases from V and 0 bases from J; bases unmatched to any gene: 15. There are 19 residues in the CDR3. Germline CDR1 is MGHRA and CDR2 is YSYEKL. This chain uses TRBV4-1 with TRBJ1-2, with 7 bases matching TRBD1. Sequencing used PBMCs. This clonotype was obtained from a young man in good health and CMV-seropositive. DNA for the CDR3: TGCGCCAGCAGCCAATTCAAAGGGGGCAGGGGATGGACTAACTATGGCTACACCTTC. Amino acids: CASSQFKGGRGWTNYGYTF.